This T cell receptor beta chain was identified in a study of blood T cell repertoires in COVID-19. Study overall: Donors in the United States, Italy and Spain gave samples during acute or convalescent COVID-19.

This study enrolled people aged about 18 to 100 from under 25 US geographic areas. Assignment of participants to cohorts was predicated upon participant-reported clinical history. The CDR3 is 15 amino acids. V lost 6 bases, J lost 3 bases, and 7 bases stayed unmatched. Germline values: CDR1 MNHNY, CDR2 SVGAGI (reference sequence). The repertoire was sequenced with immunoSEQ multiplex PCR; TCRdb's copy has only in-frame clones and lacks some. In the table there are 300,000 to 400,000 clones, roughly 90% of which are singletons. The sample consisted of PBMCs or T cells enriched from blood (not recorded which). The sequence derives from a woman in her twenties or thirties with acute COVID-19. This chain uses TRBV6-6 with TRBJ2-1, with 8 bases fitting TRBD1. CDR3 DNA: TGTGCCAGCAGACAAGACAGGGGTCTCTACAATGAGCAGTTCTTC. Residues: CASRQDRGLYNEQFF.